These 11 T cell receptor beta chains originate from one sample sequenced in a study of cytomegalovirus exposure and HLA in healthy donors. The PCR made use of 60 Vbeta and 13 Jbeta primers. Profiled with immunoSEQ multiplex PCR; TCRdb holds only in-frame clones, not every one. Its table records 100,000 to 150,000 clones. Input material: PBMCs. The receptors were gathered from a man aged 18 to 30 in good health and CMV-seronegative.

The chain combines TRBV27 with TRBJ1-1; D is possibly TRBD1 (5 bases). Trimming removed 7 bases from V and 6 bases from J, with 15 bases in between. The CDR3 length is 13 residues. The V gene's germline CDR1 is MNHEY and CDR2 SMNVEV (reference sequence). The CDR3 sequence is CASIQGRGAEAFF. Written as DNA, the CDR3 is TGTGCCAGCATTCAAGGGCGGGGGGCTGAAGCTTTCTTT.

In nucleotides, the CDR3 is TGCAGCGTTGGGGAACCGGGACTTAGCTACGAGCAGTACTTC. Its translation: CSVGEPGLSYEQYF. The rearrangement uses TRBV29-1 and TRBJ2-7, with D perhaps matching TRBD2 (6 bases). Per the germline V gene, CDR1 is SQVTM and CDR2 is ANQGSEA. The germline V and J ends were trimmed by 4 bases and 3 bases, with 16 bases remaining between them. The CDR3 loop spans 14 amino acids.

This sequence joins TRBV6-1 and TRBJ1-1, with D perhaps TRBD1 (6 bases). The CDR3 has 15 residues. V dropped 6 bases and J dropped 3 bases, with 17 bases sitting between them. In germline, CDR1 is MNHNS, CDR2 SASEGT. CDR3 amino acids: CASRREYTGYTEAFF. As DNA, the CDR3 is TGTGCCAGCAGAAGAGAGTACACAGGGTACACTGAAGCTTTCTTT.

The chain uses TRBV20-1 and TRBJ1-2; D remains ambiguous. Germline V gives CDR1 DFQATT, CDR2 SNEGSKA (reference sequence). The CDR3 length is 9 residues. With 6 bases removed from V and 11 bases from J, the gap between germline ends came to 10 bases. The CDR3 spells CSATEQYTF. CDR3 nucleotide sequence: TGCAGTGCCACAGAGCAGTACACCTTC.

This chain links TRBV19 with TRBJ1-2; the match to TRBD1 covers 10 bases. Germline CDR1 and CDR2: LNHDA and SQIVND (reference sequence). The CDR3 runs to 15 residues. J was trimmed by 1 base and V by 4 bases; bases with no gene match: 3. CDR3 protein: CASSTRDRGNYGYTF. CDR3 coding DNA: TGTGCCAGTAGTACCCGGGACAGGGGTAACTATGGCTACACCTTC.

About this clone: The junction departs from germline at one end; a sequencing error may be responsible. V and J are TRBV20-1 and TRBJ2-7, with TRBD2 identical over 7 bases. This CDR3 has 10 residues. The germline gives CDR1 DFQATT, CDR2 SNEGSKA (reference sequence). The CDR3 bases are TGCAGTGCCCCCTCGGCGGGAGTCACCTTC. It yields the protein CSAPSAGVTF.

The chain carries TRBV18 and TRBJ1-1; a weak D match, TRBD1 (6 bases). V was pared by 3 bases and J by 2 bases, with 13 bases between. The CDR3 is 15 amino acids. The germline CDR1 and CDR2 sequences are KGHSH and LQKENI. The CDR3 spells CASSPWTDPNTEAFF. CDR3 coding DNA: TGTGCCAGCTCACCTTGGACAGACCCCAACACTGAAGCTTTCTTT.

This chain connects TRBV7-9 to TRBJ2-1; TRBD2 agrees at 10 bases. This CDR3 is built from 19 residues. After removal of 5 bases from V and 2 bases from J, the junction contained 15 bases not matched to a gene. Germline CDR1 SEHNR, CDR2 FQNEAQ (reference sequence). The CDR3 nucleotides read TGTGCCAGCAGCCCTAAGATGACTAGCGGGTTAGAAGCCTACAATGAGCAGTTCTTC. Its protein is CASSPKMTSGLEAYNEQFF.

The chain joins TRBV30 to TRBJ2-7; 12 positions agree with TRBD2. The germline V gene encodes CDR1 GTSNPN and CDR2 SVGIG (reference sequence). This CDR3 is built from 16 residues. Unmatched junction bases numbered 9, after V lost 1 base and J lost 5 bases. The CDR3 DNA reads as TGTGCCTGGAGTGCACGACTAGCGGGAGTTGGGGACGAGCAGTACTTC. Translation gives CAWSARLAGVGDEQYF.

The chain employs TRBV11-2 and TRBJ2-7; D is uncertain. The CDR3 has 14 residues. Trimming left V 0 bases short and J 2 bases short, with 8 bases between. Germline CDR1 and CDR2: SGHAT and FQNNGV. CDR3 nucleotides: TGTGCCAGCAGCTTAGATTGGTACACCTACGAGCAGTACTTC. Encoded protein: CASSLDWYTYEQYF.

This chain uses TRBV5-6 with TRBJ2-3; TRBD2 is a possible D gene (6 bases). The CDR3 runs 15 residues. The germline V and J ends were trimmed by 0 bases and 4 bases, with 12 bases remaining between them. Per germline, CDR1 SGHDT and CDR2 YYEEEE. CDR3 nucleotide sequence: TGTGCCAGCAGCTTGGGAGCACGGGAGTCAGATACGCAGTATTTT. Its protein product is CASSLGARESDTQYF. The full variable domain, completed using reference TRBV5-6 and TRBJ2-3, is DAGVTQSPTHLIKTRGQQVTLRCSPKSGHDTVSWYQQALGQGPQFIFQYYEEEERQRGNFPDRFSGHQFPNYSSELNVNALLLGDSALYLCASSLGARESDTQYFGPGTRLTVL.